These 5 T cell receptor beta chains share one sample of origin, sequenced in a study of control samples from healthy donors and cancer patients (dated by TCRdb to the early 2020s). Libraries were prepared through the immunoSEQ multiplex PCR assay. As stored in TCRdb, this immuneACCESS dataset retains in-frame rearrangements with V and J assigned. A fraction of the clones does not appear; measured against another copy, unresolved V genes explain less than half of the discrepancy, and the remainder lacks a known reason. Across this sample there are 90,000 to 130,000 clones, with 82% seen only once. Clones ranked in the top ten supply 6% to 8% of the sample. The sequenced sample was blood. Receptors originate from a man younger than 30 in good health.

The CDR3 here is CASSKSTGMLNEQFF. The CDR3 coding sequence is TGTGCCAGCAGCAAATCTACAGGTATGCTCAATGAGCAGTTCTTC. This sequence joins TRBV14 and TRBJ2-1; perhaps TRBD1 as D (5 bases). Trimming removed 5 bases from V and 6 bases from J, with 17 bases in between. The CDR3 loop spans 15 amino acids. From germline, CDR1 is SGHDN and CDR2 FVKESK.

CDR3 protein: CASSYGDTEAFF. The DNA for the CDR3 is TGTGCCAGCAGTTACGGGGACACTGAAGCTTTCTTT. V is TRBV28 and J is TRBJ1-1; no clear D gene. Germline V lookup: CDR1 MDHEN, CDR2 SYDVKM. V dropped 4 bases and J dropped 3 bases, with 6 bases sitting between them. The CDR3 is made up of 12 amino acids.

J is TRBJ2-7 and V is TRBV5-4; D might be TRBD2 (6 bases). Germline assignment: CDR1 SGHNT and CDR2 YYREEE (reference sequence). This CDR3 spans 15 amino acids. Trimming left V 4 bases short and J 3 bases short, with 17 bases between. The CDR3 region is CASSPGVGVYYEQYF. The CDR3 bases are TGTGCCAGCAGCCCGGGAGTCGGAGTATACTACGAGCAGTACTTC.

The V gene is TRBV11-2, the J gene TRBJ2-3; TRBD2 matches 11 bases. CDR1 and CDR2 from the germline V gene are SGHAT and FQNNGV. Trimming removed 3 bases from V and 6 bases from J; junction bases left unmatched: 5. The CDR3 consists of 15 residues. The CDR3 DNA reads TGTGCCAGCAGCTTTAGCGGGGGGGCTCGTGATACGCAGTATTTT. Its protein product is CASSFSGGARDTQYF.

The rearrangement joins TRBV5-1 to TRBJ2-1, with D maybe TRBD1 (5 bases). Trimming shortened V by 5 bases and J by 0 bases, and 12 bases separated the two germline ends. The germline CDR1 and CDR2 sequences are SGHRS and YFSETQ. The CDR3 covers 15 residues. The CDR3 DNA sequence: TGCGCCAGCAGTTCCGACAGAAACTCCTACAATGAGCAGTTCTTC. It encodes CASSSDRNSYNEQFF.